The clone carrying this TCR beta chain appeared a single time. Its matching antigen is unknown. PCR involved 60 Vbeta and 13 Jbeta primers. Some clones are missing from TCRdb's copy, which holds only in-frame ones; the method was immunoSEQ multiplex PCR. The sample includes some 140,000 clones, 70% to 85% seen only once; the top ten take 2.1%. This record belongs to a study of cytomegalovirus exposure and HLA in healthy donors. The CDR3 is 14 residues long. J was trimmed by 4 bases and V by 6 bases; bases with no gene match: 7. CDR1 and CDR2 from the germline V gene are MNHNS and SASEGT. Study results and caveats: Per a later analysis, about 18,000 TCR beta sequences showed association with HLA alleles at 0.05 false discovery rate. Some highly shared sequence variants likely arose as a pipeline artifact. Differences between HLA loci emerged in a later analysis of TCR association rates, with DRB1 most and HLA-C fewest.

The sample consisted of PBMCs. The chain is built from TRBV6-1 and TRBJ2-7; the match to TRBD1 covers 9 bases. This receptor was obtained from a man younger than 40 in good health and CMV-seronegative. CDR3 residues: CASSPGQGAYEQYF. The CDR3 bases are TGTGCCAGCAGCCCGGGACAGGGAGCATACGAGCAGTACTTC.